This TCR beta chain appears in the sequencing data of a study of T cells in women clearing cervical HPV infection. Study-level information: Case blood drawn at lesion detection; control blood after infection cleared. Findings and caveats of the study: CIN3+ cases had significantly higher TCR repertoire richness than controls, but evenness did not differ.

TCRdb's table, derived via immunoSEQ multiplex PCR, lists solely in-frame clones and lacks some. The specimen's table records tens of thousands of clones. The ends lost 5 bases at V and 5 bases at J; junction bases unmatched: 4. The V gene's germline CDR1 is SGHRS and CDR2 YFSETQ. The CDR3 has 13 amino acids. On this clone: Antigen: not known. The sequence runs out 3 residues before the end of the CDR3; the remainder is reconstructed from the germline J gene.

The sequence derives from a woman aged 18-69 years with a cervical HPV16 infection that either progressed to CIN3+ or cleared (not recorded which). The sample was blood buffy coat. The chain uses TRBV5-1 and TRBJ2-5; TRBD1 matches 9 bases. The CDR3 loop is CASSSGTGETQYF. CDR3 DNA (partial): TGCGCCAGCAGTTCCGGGACAGGGGAGACC.